A selection of T cell receptor beta chains follows, all from one sample in a study of PD-1 blockade in classical Hodgkin lymphoma. Sequencing was performed with immunoSEQ multiplex PCR; in TCRdb, only in-frame clones are kept and a portion is missing. The sample holds approximately 150,000 clones, around 73% seen once. The sequenced sample was peripheral blood mononuclear cells (PBMCs), obtained before the second cycle of nivolumab. These receptors all stem from a human donor with classical Hodgkin lymphoma. Each CDR3 is given with its conserved first and last residue. The order of the fields is V gene, clone size, D gene, J gene, CDR3 DNA, CDR3 protein. D genes are given only for firm matches. Expanded clones get a size class; other rows say once, few or many, or leave the size out.

V: TRBV11-3
size: NA
D: TRBD1
J: TRBJ2-7
DNA: TGTGCCAGCAGCCAACGAGGGGACAGCTACGAGCAGTACTTC
CDR3: CASSQRGDSYEQYF

V: TRBV6-5
size: NA
D: NA
J: TRBJ1-1
DNA: TGTGCCAGCAGTTACTCGACGTGGAGGGTCACTGAAGCTTTCTTT
CDR3: CASSYSTWRVTEAFF

V: TRBV7-9
size: NA
D: NA
J: TRBJ1-4
DNA: TGTGCCAGCAGCACCACAGGGACAACTAATGAAAAACTGTTTTTT
CDR3: CASSTTGTTNEKLFF

V: TRBV28
size: few
D: NA
J: TRBJ1-1
DNA: TGTGCCAGCAGTTTATTCAACAGTCCCACTGAAGCTTTCTTT
CDR3: CASSLFNSPTEAFF

V: TRBV5-8
size: NA
D: TRBD2
J: TRBJ2-1
DNA: TGTGCCAGCAGCTTTTCCGGGACTAGCGGGGTGAAGGTCTTC
CDR3: CASSFSGTSGVKVF

V: TRBV27
size: NA
D: TRBD1
J: TRBJ1-2
DNA: TGTGCCAGCAGTTTGATACGACCCGGACAGGCCTATGGCTACACCTTC
CDR3: CASSLIRPGQAYGYTF

V: TRBV10-3
size: NA
D: TRBD2
J: TRBJ2-1
DNA: TGTGCCATCAGTGTACCGACTAGCGGGAGTATCTACAATGAGCAGTTCTTC
CDR3: CAISVPTSGSIYNEQFF

V: TRBV11-3
size: NA
D: NA
J: TRBJ2-7
DNA: TGTGCCAGCAGCTTCTGGGGGGATGGCCCCTACGAGCAGTACTTC
CDR3: CASSFWGDGPYEQYF

V: TRBV27
size: NA
D: NA
J: TRBJ2-3
DNA: TGTGCCAGCAGTGCCAGACGCACAGATACGCAGTATTTT
CDR3: CASSARRTDTQYF

V: TRBV10-3
size: NA
D: TRBD2
J: TRBJ2-7
DNA: TGTGCCATCAGCGGACTAGCGGGGAGCTCCTACGAGCAGTACTTC
CDR3: CAISGLAGSSYEQYF

V: TRBV5-1
size: NA
D: NA
J: TRBJ2-1
DNA: TGCGCCAGCAGCCTCAAGGGGACATCCTATGAGCAGTTCTTC
CDR3: CASSLKGTSYEQFF

V: TRBV4-3
size: NA
D: NA
J: TRBJ2-5
DNA: TGCGCCAGCAGCCAAGATCTCCGGGAGACCCAGTACTTC
CDR3: CASSQDLRETQYF

V: TRBV6-1
size: NA
D: NA
J: TRBJ2-7
DNA: TGTGCCAGCAGTGAAGTCGGAAACGACGAGCAGTACTTC
CDR3: CASSEVGNDEQYF

V: TRBV1
size: NA
D: NA
J: TRBJ2-3
DNA: TGCACCAGCAGCCTCACCCCGACAGCGTCTAGCACAGATACGCAGTATTTT
CDR3: CTSSLTPTASSTDTQYF

V: TRBV6-1
size: NA
D: NA
J: TRBJ2-5
DNA: TGTGCCAGCAGTGAACTCGAGACCCAGTACTTC
CDR3: CASSELETQYF

V: TRBV5-1
size: NA
D: NA
J: TRBJ2-3
DNA: TGCGCCAGCAGCTTGGCCTGGTCGTACGGGGGATTTTCAGATACGCAGTATTTT
CDR3: CASSLAWSYGGFSDTQYF

V: TRBV9
size: NA
D: NA
J: TRBJ2-2
DNA: TGTGCCAGTGGCGGGATCGCGAACACCGGGGAGCTGTTTTTT
CDR3: CASGGIANTGELFF

V: TRBV10-3
size: few
D: NA
J: TRBJ2-7
DNA: TGTGCCATCAGTGAGTTATTACGAGTTACCTACGAGCAGTACTTC
CDR3: CAISELLRVTYEQYF

V: TRBV11-2
size: NA
D: NA
J: TRBJ1-5
DNA: TGTGCCAGCAGCTTGACCGGGGGTAGCAATCAGCCCCAGCATTTT
CDR3: CASSLTGGSNQPQHF

V: TRBV25-1
size: NA
D: NA
J: TRBJ2-3
DNA: TGTGCCAGCAGTGAAAGAGATACGCAGTATTTT
CDR3: CASSERDTQYF

V: TRBV2
size: NA
D: TRBD1
J: TRBJ1-1
DNA: TGTGCCAGCACTAGCGCCAGGGTGGGGACAGGAGAAGCTTTCTTT
CDR3: CASTSARVGTGEAFF

V: TRBV27
size: NA
D: TRBD1
J: TRBJ2-5
DNA: TGTGCCAGCAGTAGGCCGGGACAGGGGGCGACCCAGTACTTC
CDR3: CASSRPGQGATQYF

V: TRBV7-9
size: once
D: NA
J: TRBJ1-4
DNA: TGTGCCAGCAGCTTAGCATGGGGCCTTAATGAAAAACTGTTTTTT
CDR3: CASSLAWGLNEKLFF

V: TRBV19
size: NA
D: TRBD2
J: TRBJ2-2
DNA: TGTGCCAGTAGTATGGGAGGGGCTGGTACCGGGGAGCTGTTTTTT
CDR3: CASSMGGAGTGELFF

V: TRBV19
size: NA
D: TRBD1
J: TRBJ2-1
DNA: TGTGCCAGTAGTATAGGACAGGGCTTCAATGAGCAGTTCTTC
CDR3: CASSIGQGFNEQFF

V: TRBV5-8
size: NA
D: NA
J: TRBJ1-5
DNA: TGTGCCAGCAGCTTAGAGCCAGGGGCGAGTCAGCCCCAGCATTTT
CDR3: CASSLEPGASQPQHF

V: TRBV19
size: NA
D: TRBD2
J: TRBJ2-7
DNA: TGTGCCAGTAGTCCGCTAGCGGGAATTTACGAGCAGTACTTC
CDR3: CASSPLAGIYEQYF

V: TRBV6-5
size: NA
D: NA
J: TRBJ2-7
DNA: TGTGCCAGCAGTTACGCCATAGCCTACGAGCAGTACTTC
CDR3: CASSYAIAYEQYF

V: TRBV10-3
size: NA
D: TRBD2
J: TRBJ2-5
DNA: TGTGCCATCAGTGAGTCCCTAGCGGGAGGTTTGGAGACCCAGTACTTC
CDR3: CAISESLAGGLETQYF

V: TRBV19
size: NA
D: TRBD1
J: TRBJ2-7
DNA: TGTGCCAGTAGTATACATCCTGGACAGGGGGAGCACGAGCAGTACTTC
CDR3: CASSIHPGQGEHEQYF

V: TRBV4-2
size: NA
D: NA
J: TRBJ1-3
DNA: TGTGCCAGCAGCCAAGGGTGGTCTGGAAACACCATATATTTT
CDR3: CASSQGWSGNTIYF

V: TRBV28
size: NA
D: TRBD2
J: TRBJ2-1
DNA: TGTGCCAGCAGTTTAAAAGGACTAGCGGGAGTAACTGAGCAGTTCTTC
CDR3: CASSLKGLAGVTEQFF

V: TRBV7-9
size: once
D: NA
J: TRBJ1-1
DNA: TGTGCCAGCAGCACCACGGCCCATATGAACACTGAAGCTTTCTTT
CDR3: CASSTTAHMNTEAFF

V: TRBV7-3
size: few
D: TRBD2
J: TRBJ2-1
DNA: TGTGCCAGCAGCTTAATAGCGGGAAGGGGGTCCTACAATGAGCAGTTCTTC
CDR3: CASSLIAGRGSYNEQFF

V: TRBV7-2
size: NA
D: TRBD1
J: TRBJ2-3
DNA: TGTGCCAGCAGCTTAGGGGACAGGGGTCTCACAGATACGCAGTATTTT
CDR3: CASSLGDRGLTDTQYF

V: TRBV30
size: few
D: TRBD1
J: TRBJ2-3
DNA: TGTGCCTGGAGCGCACAGGGGGCAGTCACAGATACGCAGTATTTT
CDR3: CAWSAQGAVTDTQYF

V: TRBV7-9
size: few
D: TRBD1
J: TRBJ2-2
DNA: TGTGCCAGCAGCCCTCGGACAGGGGGCACCGGGGAGCTGTTTTTT
CDR3: CASSPRTGGTGELFF

V: TRBV4-1
size: NA
D: TRBD1
J: TRBJ2-7
DNA: TGCGCCAGCAGCCAAGGACAGGGGTTGTCCTACGAGCAGTACTTC
CDR3: CASSQGQGLSYEQYF

V: TRBV27
size: NA
D: NA
J: TRBJ1-5
DNA: TGTGCCAGCAGTTTAGAAGGCCCGGGCCGTCAGCCCCAGCATTTT
CDR3: CASSLEGPGRQPQHF

V: TRBV30
size: NA
D: NA
J: TRBJ2-1
DNA: TGTGCCTGGAGACGGGCTTACAATGAGCAGTTCTTC
CDR3: CAWRRAYNEQFF

V: TRBV5-1
size: NA
D: NA
J: TRBJ1-2
DNA: TGCGCCAGCAGCCCGGCGAATCCGGGGACCCGGGATGGCTACACCTTC
CDR3: CASSPANPGTRDGYTF

V: TRBV30
size: NA
D: TRBD1
J: TRBJ2-3
DNA: TGTGCCTGGAGTTACGTACAGGGGGGCACAGATACGCAGTATTTT
CDR3: CAWSYVQGGTDTQYF

V: TRBV29-1
size: NA
D: NA
J: TRBJ1-1
DNA: TGCAGCGTTGTAGGGAACACTGAAGCTTTCTTT
CDR3: CSVVGNTEAFF

V: TRBV19
size: NA
D: TRBD1
J: TRBJ1-2
DNA: TGTGCCAGTACCCCCGGAGGGACAGGGTCGAGCTATGGCTACACCTTC
CDR3: CASTPGGTGSSYGYTF

V: TRBV19
size: once
D: NA
J: TRBJ1-2
DNA: TGTGCCAGTAGTATAGGAGTTTCGGGGGTCTATGGCTACACCTTC
CDR3: CASSIGVSGVYGYTF

V: TRBV19
size: NA
D: NA
J: TRBJ1-5
DNA: TGTGCCTCAGAGTGGAGTGAAAATCAGCCCCAGCATTTT
CDR3: CASEWSENQPQHF

V: TRBV10-3
size: NA
D: TRBD1
J: TRBJ1-4
DNA: TGTGCCATCAGCGATCCGACAGGGGGCGAAATTGAAAAACTGTTTTTT
CDR3: CAISDPTGGEIEKLFF

V: TRBV9
size: NA
D: NA
J: TRBJ1-1
DNA: TGTGCCAGCAGCCGGACTGGAGCGAACACTGAAGCTTTCTTT
CDR3: CASSRTGANTEAFF

V: TRBV18
size: few
D: NA
J: TRBJ1-1
DNA: TGTGCCAGCCGGAGGGAGATGGACACTGAAGCTTTCTTT
CDR3: CASRREMDTEAFF

V: TRBV11-2
size: NA
D: NA
J: TRBJ2-1
DNA: TGTGCCAGCAGCTTCCTTTCGTGGGTCAATGAGCAGTTCTTC
CDR3: CASSFLSWVNEQFF

V: TRBV19
size: NA
D: NA
J: TRBJ2-1
DNA: TGTGCCAGTAGTCAGGACAGGGGGAATGCTGCGGGAGGGAGCAATGAGCAGTTCTTC
CDR3: CASSQDRGNAAGGSNEQFF

V: TRBV5-4
size: NA
D: NA
J: TRBJ2-5
DNA: TGTGCCAGCAGCGCCGGGACCCTGTGGACCCAGTACTTC
CDR3: CASSAGTLWTQYF

V: TRBV6-5
size: NA
D: NA
J: TRBJ1-2
DNA: TGTGCCAGCAGTTCCCGGCAGGGGAATGGCTACACCTTC
CDR3: CASSSRQGNGYTF